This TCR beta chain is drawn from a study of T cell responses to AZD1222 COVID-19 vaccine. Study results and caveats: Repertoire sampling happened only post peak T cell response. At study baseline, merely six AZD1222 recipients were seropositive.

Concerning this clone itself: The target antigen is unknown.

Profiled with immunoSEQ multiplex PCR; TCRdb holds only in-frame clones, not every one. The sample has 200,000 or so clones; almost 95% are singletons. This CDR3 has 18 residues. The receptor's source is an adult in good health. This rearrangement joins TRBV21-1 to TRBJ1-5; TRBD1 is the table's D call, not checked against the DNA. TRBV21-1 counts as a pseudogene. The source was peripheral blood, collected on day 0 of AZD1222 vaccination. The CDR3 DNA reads TGTGCCAGGACCCCGGGACAGGGGGCGAGAAACAGCAATCAGCCCCAGCATTTT. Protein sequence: CARTPGQGARNSNQPQHF.